A selection of T cell receptor beta chains follows, all from one sample in a study of cytomegalovirus exposure and HLA in healthy donors. Method: immunoSEQ multiplex PCR; TCRdb's copy keeps in-frame clones and lacks some. The profile covers about 300,000 clones, with about nine tenths appearing a single time and 4% taken by the ten largest. Sample: PBMCs. The receptors were sampled from a man in his forties or fifties in good health and CMV-seropositive. Both conserved end residues are part of each CDR3. D genes are given only for firm matches.

V gene	D gene	J gene	CDR3 protein	CDR3 DNA
TRBV15	-	TRBJ1-1	CATSRVAEAGNTEAFF	TGTGCCACCAGCAGAGTTGCGGAGGCGGGGAACACTGAAGCTTTCTTT
TRBV28	-	TRBJ1-2	CASSVNYGYTF	TGTGCCAGCTCGGTGAACTATGGCTACACCTTC
TRBV9	-	TRBJ2-7	CASSVEVGAVSGSYEQYF	TGTGCCAGCAGCGTAGAGGTGGGTGCTGTCAGCGGATCCTACGAGCAGTACTTC
TRBV10-3	-	TRBJ2-2	CAISANLDTGELFF	TGTGCCATCAGTGCTAACTTGGACACCGGGGAGCTGTTTTTT
TRBV7-6	TRBD1	TRBJ2-2	CASSLPGQGSTGELFF	TGTGCCAGCAGCTTGCCGGGACAGGGGAGCACCGGGGAGCTGTTTTTT
TRBV19	-	TRBJ2-7	CASSIWGTYEQYF	TGTGCCAGTAGTATTTGGGGCACCTACGAGCAGTACTTC
TRBV7-2	-	TRBJ2-1	CASSLEAPGLFF	TGTGCCAGCAGCTTAGAGGCCCCGGGGTTGTTCTTC
TRBV4-3	-	TRBJ2-7	CASSQVQGSSYEQYF	TGCGCCAGCAGCCAAGTACAGGGTAGCTCCTACGAGCAGTACTTC
TRBV28	TRBD2	TRBJ2-5	CASSSWTSGGGLTQYF	TGTGCCAGCAGTTCCTGGACTAGCGGGGGGGGGCTGACCCAGTACTTC
TRBV5-1	-	TRBJ1-3	CASRNNVNSGNTIYF	TGCGCCAGCAGAAACAACGTCAACTCTGGAAACACCATATATTTT